This T cell receptor (beta chain) emerged from a study of T cell repertoires in cytomegalovirus infection. Background on the study: Both CMV infection and a matching HLA type were indicated by public TCR beta signatures. Study-wide points: The study found HLA-C-restricted CMV-specific TCR beta clonotypes dominating the ex vivo response.

TCRdb re-derived calls from the reads in MiXCR, one entry per CDR3 protein. This sample has approximately 140,000 distinct CDR3 sequences, with more than 7% found just once. The CDR3 runs 14 residues. Germline trimming cut 6 bases from V and 2 bases from J; bases unmatched to any gene: 6. This clonotype was found many times. Its antigen is unidentified. The rearrangement joins TRBV12-3 or TRBV12-4 to TRBJ1-1; the match to TRBD1 covers 7 bases. The clonotype comes from a human donor in good health (CMV status not recorded). Some clones in this sample may be carry-over from other donors' samples. Sequences were obtained from PBMCs. CDR3 nucleotide sequence: TGTGCCAGCAGCCTCGGGACAGATAACACTGAAGCTTTCTTT. Its protein is CASSLGTDNTEAFF.